This TCR beta chain was documented in a study of T cells in Graves' hyperthyroidism and ophthalmopathy. This clonotype was detected ten times or more. The investigators amplified TCR beta CDR3 regions from RNA transcripts. In the first-round RT-PCR of the TCR CDR3, the HTBI primer set was used. TCRdb reanalysed the multiplex PCR reads using MiXCR and keeps one entry per CDR3 protein. The table records about 590,000 distinct CDR3 sequences, approximately 14% of them present only once. The source is a woman under 30 with Graves' ophthalmopathy. The specimen sequenced was blood.

The CDR3 coding sequence is TGTGCCAGCAGCACACGGCGTAGCGGCAACAATGAGCAGTTCTTC. As protein: CASSTRRSGNNEQFF. V is TRBV7-9 and J is TRBJ2-1; TRBD2 is a possible D gene (6 bases). The CDR3 covers 15 residues. V lost 5 bases, J lost 5 bases, and 16 bases lay in between. CDR1 and CDR2 (germline): SEHNR, FQNEAQ (reference sequence).